This passage covers 19 T cell receptor beta chains from one sample sequenced in a study of blood T cell repertoires in COVID-19. Profiling relied on immunoSEQ multiplex PCR, and the TCRdb table lists in-frame clones only, not all of them. The table has tens of thousands of clones, more than 85% seen once. Sequenced sample: peripheral blood. Receptor source: a man at least 80 years old with active or convalescent COVID-19.

This chain uses TRBV4-1 with TRBJ1-2; TRBD1 might be the D (5 bases). Per the germline V gene, CDR1 is MGHRA and CDR2 is YSYEKL. CDR3 length equals 12 residues. Trimming took off 4 bases at V and 8 bases at J, with 11 bases between the two ends. CDR3 amino acids: CASSLNGGGYTF. In DNA, the CDR3 is TGCGCCAGCAGCCTCAACGGGGGAGGCTACACCTTC.

This clone was detected once. The chain joins TRBV12-3 or TRBV12-4 to TRBJ2-3, with D unclear. With 3 bases removed from V and 3 bases from J, the gap between germline ends came to 4 bases. This CDR3 region has 12 residues. CDR3 in DNA: TGTGCCAGCAGTTTTTCAACAGATACGCAGTATTTT. Protein: CASSFSTDTQYF.

This clone was seen more than once but under ten times. The chain joins TRBV7-3 to TRBJ2-3, with 8 positions matching TRBD2. Per germline, CDR1 SGHTA and CDR2 FQGTGA. V was clipped by 5 bases and J by 6 bases; unmatched bases: 10. The CDR3 runs 15 residues. DNA of the CDR3: TGTGCCAGCAGCCTACCTACTAGCGGTAGGGATACGCAGTATTTT. Translated: CASSLPTSGRDTQYF.

This clone was picked up one time. This chain joins TRBV7-9 and TRBJ2-4; 7 bases are shared with TRBD1. Germline assignment: CDR1 SEHNR and CDR2 FQNEAQ (reference sequence). The CDR3 is 15 residues long. Trimming took 6 bases from V and 2 from J; bases not matched to a gene: 7. The CDR3 is CASRGMDRSKNIQYF. Here the CDR3 DNA reads TGTGCCAGCAGGGGGATGGACAGGTCCAAAAACATTCAGTACTTC.

This clone appeared once. The rearrangement joins TRBV10-1 to TRBJ2-6, with 8 bases fitting TRBD1. CDR3 length equals 13 residues. Germline V CDR1 and CDR2: WNHNN, SYGVQD (reference sequence). Trimming cost V 7 bases and J 13 bases; bases outside gene matches: 9. The CDR3 DNA is TGCGCCAGCACCCCTGGACAGGGCGGAGTCCTGACTTTC. Protein sequence: CASTPGQGGVLTF.

V gene TRBV28 combines with J gene TRBJ1-5; a weak D match, TRBD1 (6 bases). Trimming took off 2 bases at V and 9 bases at J, with 8 bases between the two ends. CDR3 length equals 12 residues. Per germline, CDR1 MDHEN and CDR2 SYDVKM. The CDR3 nucleotides read TGTGCCAGCAGTTTACAGGGGAGGCCCCAGCATTTT. Translated: CASSLQGRPQHF.

The chain employs TRBV5-1 and TRBJ1-2; 8 positions agree with TRBD1. CDR3 size: 17 residues. V was pared by 4 bases and J by 5 bases, with 16 bases of the junction left unmatched. CDR1 is SGHRS, CDR2 YFSETQ, per germline. This CDR3 is CASSLRDRPVGGYGYTF. The CDR3 DNA sequence: TGCGCCAGCAGCCTACGGGACAGGCCCGTGGGAGGATATGGCTACACCTTC.

V gene TRBV5-6 combines with J gene TRBJ2-1; no firm D call. CDR1 and CDR2 (germline): SGHDT, YYEEEE. This CDR3 contains 16 residues. The ends were cut back, 2 bases at V and 0 bases at J, with 12 bases in the middle. The CDR3 is CASSLKTLSSYNEQFF. The CDR3 DNA reads as TGTGCCAGCAGCTTAAAGACTCTCAGCTCCTACAATGAGCAGTTCTTC. Supplemented by reference TRBV5-6 and TRBJ2-1, the full variable domain reads DAGVTQSPTHLIKTRGQQVTLRCSPKSGHDTVSWYQQALGQGPQFIFQYYEEEERQRGNFPDRFSGHQFPNYSSELNVNALLLGDSALYLCASSLKTLSSYNEQFFGPGTRLTVL.

This rearrangement joins TRBV24-1 to TRBJ2-2; 7 bases match TRBD1. The V and J ends lost 1 base and 4 bases, in that order; junction bases with no gene match: 2. Germline V CDR1 and CDR2: KGHDR, SFDVKD. The CDR3 runs to 15 residues. The CDR3 DNA follows: TGTGCCACCAGTGATTTCGGGACAGCCACCGGGGAGCTGTTTTTT. It specifies CATSDFGTATGELFF.

CDR3 coding DNA: TGTGCCAGCAGGGGCGACAGGTTTGGGAACACTGAAGCTTTCTTT. Translation gives CASRGDRFGNTEAFF. The chain couples TRBV6-5 to TRBJ1-1; a possible D gene is TRBD1 (6 bases). The V and J ends lost 6 bases and 1 base respectively, with 15 bases between them. In germline, CDR1 is MNHEY, CDR2 SVGAGI. CDR3 size: 15 residues.

The V gene is TRBV7-8, the J gene TRBJ1-5; a weak D match, TRBD1 (5 bases). This CDR3 has 18 amino acids. CDR1 and CDR2 (germline): SGHVS, FQNEAQ. The ends were cut back, 3 bases at V and 4 bases at J, with 22 bases in the middle. CDR3 in DNA: TGTGCCAGCAGCTTTGGGGGGGGGTTAACGTTAATTAATCAGCCCCAGCATTTT. Its translation: CASSFGGGLTLINQPQHF.

This chain uses TRBV19 with TRBJ1-1; 9 bases are a match to TRBD1. The germline V gene encodes CDR1 LNHDA and CDR2 SQIVND (reference sequence). This CDR3 comprises 16 residues. The ends lost 3 bases at V and 3 bases at J; junction bases unmatched: 8. The CDR3 reads CASSIGTGYEYTEAFF. DNA of the CDR3: TGTGCCAGTAGTATCGGGACAGGGTATGAGTACACTGAAGCTTTCTTT. Together with reference TRBV19 and TRBJ1-1, the CDR3 gives the full variable domain: DGGITQSPKYLFRKEGQNVTLSCEQNLNHDAMYWYRQDPGQGLRLIYYSQIVNDFQKGDIAEGYSVSREKKESFPLTVTSAQKNPTAFYLCASSIGTGYEYTEAFFGQGTRLTVV.

The table lists this clone with a count of one. The chain uses TRBV28 and TRBJ1-2; a possible D gene is TRBD1 (5 bases). V gave up 5 bases and J gave up 2 bases, with 12 bases separating them. Germline loops: CDR1 MDHEN, CDR2 SYDVKM. This CDR3 has 14 amino acids. CDR3 sequence reads: CASSIPRANYGYTF. DNA of the CDR3: TGTGCCAGCAGTATACCCAGGGCGAACTATGGCTACACCTTC.

The chain couples TRBV11-2 to TRBJ1-3; no clear D. This CDR3 has 12 residues. The ends were cut back, 5 bases at V and 0 bases at J, with 2 bases in the middle. Germline CDR1 is SGHAT and CDR2 is FQNNGV. The CDR3 DNA sequence: TGTGCCAGCAGCCGCTCTGGAAACACCATATATTTT. Translating it yields CASSRSGNTIYF.

The chain employs TRBV9 and TRBJ2-2; 7 nucleotides match TRBD2. J gave up 3 bases and V 0 bases, and 5 bases lay outside the gene matches. The germline V gene has CDR1 SGDLS and CDR2 YYNGEE. The CDR3 spans 16 residues. CDR3: CASSVGAGDDTGELFF. The CDR3, as DNA: TGTGCCAGCAGCGTAGGGGCGGGAGATGACACCGGGGAGCTGTTTTTT.

V gene TRBV3-1 (or the pseudogene TRBV3-2) combines with J gene TRBJ2-3; tentatively, D is TRBD2 (6 bases). Per germline, CDR1 LGHDT and CDR2 YNNKEL (reference sequence). The CDR3 runs 18 residues. V gave up 1 base and J gave up 1 base, with 18 bases separating them. CDR3 DNA sequence: TGTGCCAGCAGCCAAGTACCGCCGGGGGTTTTGGGCACAGATACGCAGTATTTT. Protein: CASSQVPPGVLGTDTQYF.

V gene TRBV2 combines with J gene TRBJ1-5; D unresolved. CDR3 length: 14 amino acids. Deletions cut 5 bases from V and 0 bases from J, with 8 bases between. Germline CDR1 reads SNHLY; CDR2 reads FYNNEI. CDR3 sequence reads: CASSQPNSNQPQHF. The CDR3 DNA is TGTGCCAGCAGTCAACCTAATAGCAATCAGCCCCAGCATTTT. Based on the CDR3 plus reference TRBV2 and TRBJ1-5, the full variable domain is EPEVTQTPSHQVTQMGQEVILRCVPISNHLYFYWYRQILGQKVEFLVSFYNNEISEKSEIFDDQFSVERPDGSNFTLKIRSTKLEDSAMYFCASSQPNSNQPQHFGDGTRLSIL.

The chain has TRBV27 and TRBJ1-2; TRBD1 is a possible D gene (5 bases). The CDR3 is 12 amino acids. CDR1 is MNHEY and CDR2 is SMNVEV in the germline V gene (reference sequence). The V gene lost 5 bases and the J gene lost 7 bases, with 11 bases spanning the gap. For the CDR3, the DNA is TGTGCCAGCAGTACTCAGGGAGGTGGCTACACCTTC. This gives the protein CASSTQGGGYTF.

This chain links TRBV2 with TRBJ2-5; TRBD2 matches 8 bases. CDR3 size: 15 residues. V lost 4 bases, J lost 5 bases, and 9 bases stayed unmatched. Germline V gives CDR1 SNHLY, CDR2 FYNNEI. In nucleotides, the CDR3 is TGTGCCAGCAGTGTCATAGCGGGGCCTAGGGAGACCCAGTACTTC. It codes for CASSVIAGPRETQYF.